Listed below are T cell receptor beta chains from one sample, sequenced in a study of cytomegalovirus exposure and HLA in healthy donors. The protocol was immunoSEQ multiplex PCR, while the TCRdb copy is restricted to in-frame clones and leaves out a portion. Of some 80,000 clones listed, 65% to 85% were seen once; the top ten hold over 3%. Sequencing was carried out using PBMCs. The receptor set was obtained from a man in his forties or fifties in good health and CMV-seronegative. Each CDR3 is given with its conserved first and last residue. A D gene is named only where the DNA matches it firmly. Some rows have no size entry. The others give once, few or many, or a class for an expanded clone.

d_gene: -; abundance: -; j_gene: TRBJ2-3; v_gene: TRBV6-5; CDR3nt: TGTGCCAGCAGTTACTCTGAGGGCATAACAGATACGCAGTATTTT; CDR3aa: CASSYSEGITDTQYF
d_gene: -; abundance: -; j_gene: TRBJ2-7; v_gene: TRBV21-1; CDR3nt: TGTGCCAGCAAGACTAGTGAGGTCCACGAGCAGTACTTC; CDR3aa: CASKTSEVHEQYF
d_gene: TRBD1; abundance: -; j_gene: TRBJ2-7; v_gene: TRBV6-1; CDR3nt: TGTGCCAGCAGTGTACCAGGGGGTCCCTCCTACGAGCAGTACTTC; CDR3aa: CASSVPGGPSYEQYF
d_gene: TRBD1; abundance: once; j_gene: TRBJ1-2; v_gene: TRBV15; CDR3nt: TGTGCCACCAGCAGAGACGGGACAGGGTCTGGTGGCTACACCTTC; CDR3aa: CATSRDGTGSGGYTF
d_gene: -; abundance: once; j_gene: TRBJ1-6; v_gene: TRBV19; CDR3nt: TGTGCCAGTAGTATAATCCGGGGGACTATTAATTCACCCCTCCACTTT; CDR3aa: CASSIIRGTINSPLHF
d_gene: TRBD1; abundance: -; j_gene: TRBJ1-2; v_gene: TRBV19; CDR3nt: TGTGCCAGTAGCGAGCACCTCAGGGGGCGACGTGGGTATGGCTACACCTTC; CDR3aa: CASSEHLRGRRGYGYTF
d_gene: TRBD1; abundance: -; j_gene: TRBJ2-3; v_gene: TRBV5-1; CDR3nt: TGCGCCAGCAGCTTTCTGGGACAGCACACAGATACGCAGTATTTT; CDR3aa: CASSFLGQHTDTQYF
d_gene: TRBD1; abundance: few; j_gene: TRBJ2-7; v_gene: TRBV27; CDR3nt: TGTGCCAGCAGTTCGAACAGGGGGTTTTCCTCCTACGAGCAGTACTTC; CDR3aa: CASSSNRGFSSYEQYF
d_gene: TRBD1; abundance: few; j_gene: TRBJ1-5; v_gene: TRBV27; CDR3nt: TGTGGGAGCGGTCAGGGGGGCCTAAGCAATCAGCCCCAGCATTTT; CDR3aa: CGSGQGGLSNQPQHF
d_gene: -; abundance: -; j_gene: TRBJ1-4; v_gene: TRBV29-1; CDR3nt: TGCAGCGTTGGGGGGGTTGCAACTAATGAAAAACTGTTTTTT; CDR3aa: CSVGGVATNEKLFF
d_gene: -; abundance: -; j_gene: TRBJ1-4; v_gene: TRBV4-1; CDR3nt: TGCGCCAGCAGCCAAGATACCAGATATACCGCAACTAATGAAAAACTGTTTTTT; CDR3aa: CASSQDTRYTATNEKLFF
d_gene: TRBD1; abundance: -; j_gene: TRBJ1-6; v_gene: TRBV18; CDR3nt: TGTGCCAGCTCACCACTGACAGGGGGAAATTCACCCCTCCACTTT; CDR3aa: CASSPLTGGNSPLHF
d_gene: -; abundance: -; j_gene: TRBJ2-3; v_gene: TRBV6-6; CDR3nt: TGTGCCAGCAGTTACTCGGGCAGTCACACAGATACGCAGTATTTT; CDR3aa: CASSYSGSHTDTQYF
d_gene: TRBD2; abundance: -; j_gene: TRBJ2-7; v_gene: TRBV30; CDR3nt: TGTGCCTGGAGTGTTTTGGGGGGGAAGCAGTACTTC; CDR3aa: CAWSVLGGKQYF
d_gene: -; abundance: -; j_gene: TRBJ1-6; v_gene: TRBV15; CDR3nt: TGTGCCACCAGCGTAAACAGGGATTTCGGTTCACCCCTCCACTTT; CDR3aa: CATSVNRDFGSPLHF
d_gene: -; abundance: once; j_gene: TRBJ2-5; v_gene: TRBV4-2; CDR3nt: TGTGCCAGCAGCCAAGGCTCGGCCTCCAGGGAAGAGACCCAGTACTTC; CDR3aa: CASSQGSASREETQYF
d_gene: TRBD1; abundance: -; j_gene: TRBJ1-5; v_gene: TRBV12-5; CDR3nt: TGTGCTAGTGGTGCCGGACAGGGTAGTCAGCCCCAGCATTTT; CDR3aa: CASGAGQGSQPQHF
d_gene: -; abundance: -; j_gene: TRBJ2-7; v_gene: TRBV10-2; CDR3nt: TGCGCCAGCAGTGGCGTGTCGGGGGAGCAGTACTTC; CDR3aa: CASSGVSGEQYF
d_gene: TRBD1; abundance: few; j_gene: TRBJ2-7; v_gene: TRBV2; CDR3nt: TGTGCCAGCAGTTACAGGGGCCCCTACGAGCAGTACTTC; CDR3aa: CASSYRGPYEQYF
d_gene: -; abundance: -; j_gene: TRBJ1-5; v_gene: TRBV29-1; CDR3nt: TGCAGCGTTGAAGAGAGCGGGAATAGCAATCAGCCCCAGCATTTT; CDR3aa: CSVEESGNSNQPQHF
d_gene: -; abundance: few; j_gene: TRBJ1-3; v_gene: TRBV5-1; CDR3nt: TGCGCCAGCTCCCTCTCCAGGGACTCTGGAAACACCATATATTTT; CDR3aa: CASSLSRDSGNTIYF
d_gene: -; abundance: -; j_gene: TRBJ2-5; v_gene: TRBV7-8; CDR3nt: TGTGCCAGCAGCTTAGAAACGGGGGAGACCCAGTACTTC; CDR3aa: CASSLETGETQYF
d_gene: -; abundance: few; j_gene: TRBJ2-4; v_gene: TRBV4-1; CDR3nt: TGCGCCAGCAGCCAAGATCTTTCACTAGCCAAAAACATTCAGTACTTC; CDR3aa: CASSQDLSLAKNIQYF
d_gene: -; abundance: few; j_gene: TRBJ2-2; v_gene: TRBV10-1; CDR3nt: TGCGCCAGCAGGAAGGACAGGAACACCGGGGAGCTGTTTTTT; CDR3aa: CASRKDRNTGELFF
d_gene: -; abundance: -; j_gene: TRBJ1-1; v_gene: TRBV6-6; CDR3nt: TGTGCCAGCAGTTATGGGGGGGGGAACACTGAAGCTTTCTTT; CDR3aa: CASSYGGGNTEAFF
d_gene: TRBD1; abundance: few; j_gene: TRBJ1-1; v_gene: TRBV5-4; CDR3nt: TGTGCCAGCAGCTTGGTAGGGACAGCCACTGAAGCTTTCTTT; CDR3aa: CASSLVGTATEAFF